One and the same sample provided the 19 T cell receptor beta chains below, sequenced in a study of blood T cell repertoires in COVID-19. This table comes from immunoSEQ multiplex PCR, and its TCRdb copy is limited to in-frame clones, with some not included. The profile covers about 140,000 clones, with over 60% appearing a single time and around 16% taken by the ten largest. Source material: peripheral blood. These receptors came from a man in his fifties or sixties with acute or convalescent COVID-19.

This sequence joins TRBV27 and TRBJ2-1; no reliable D call. CDR1 MNHEY and CDR2 SMNVEV come from the germline V gene (reference sequence). Trimming cost V 3 bases and J 9 bases, with 15 bases left between them. CDR3 length equals 14 residues. The CDR3 reads CASSFGTSISEQFF. Here the CDR3 DNA reads TGTGCCAGCAGTTTCGGTACCTCCATTAGTGAGCAGTTCTTC.

The chain carries TRBV5-8 and TRBJ1-1, with D uncertain. Between the trimmed V and J ends, which lost 0 bases and 8 bases, there was a span of 5 bases. Looked up from germline, CDR1 is SGHTS and CDR2 is YDEGEE. This CDR3 is built from 11 residues. This chain's CDR3 is CASSLGAEAFF. The CDR3 bases are TGTGCCAGCAGCTTGGGGGCAGAAGCTTTCTTT.

This clone turned up a few times. The chain combines TRBV11-3 with TRBJ2-1; tentative D call: TRBD1 (6 bases). V lost 10 bases to trimming and J lost 2 bases, with 18 bases between them. From germline, CDR1 is SGHNT and CDR2 YENEEA. The CDR3 runs to 15 residues. The CDR3 loop reads CAIKHRVSPYNEQFF. The CDR3 DNA sequence: TGTGCCATCAAGCACAGGGTGTCCCCCTACAATGAGCAGTTCTTC.

The rearrangement uses TRBV11-2 and TRBJ1-2; D perhaps matches TRBD1 (5 bases). The CDR3 contains 12 residues. The germline V and J ends were trimmed by 3 bases and 3 bases, with 5 bases remaining between them. In germline, CDR1 is SGHAT, CDR2 FQNNGV. DNA for the CDR3: TGTGCCAGCAGCTTCAGGGACTATGGCTACACCTTC. This gives the protein CASSFRDYGYTF.

This chain links TRBV18 with TRBJ1-2; 11 nucleotides match TRBD1. This CDR3 has 17 residues. V was clipped by 3 bases and J by 8 bases; unmatched bases: 14. Germline V CDR1 and CDR2: KGHSH, LQKENI. The CDR3 loop reads CASSPTSGQGESKGYTF. The CDR3 DNA reads TGTGCCAGCTCACCGACCTCGGGACAGGGGGAAAGCAAGGGCTACACCTTC. Together with reference TRBV18 and TRBJ1-2, the CDR3 gives the full variable domain: NAGVMQNPRHLVRRRGQEARLRCSPMKGHSHVYWYRQLPEEGLKFMVYLQKENIIDESGMPKERFSAEFPKEGPSILRIQQVVRGDSAAYFCASSPTSGQGESKGYTFGSGTRLTVV.

This clone was recorded a few times. The chain carries TRBV28 and TRBJ1-5; 9 positions agree with TRBD1. This CDR3 is 15 amino acids long. CDR1 MDHEN and CDR2 SYDVKM come from the germline V gene. J gave up 4 bases and V 7 bases, and 8 bases lay outside the gene matches. The CDR3 loop reads CASTPTGGRNQPQHF. For the CDR3, the DNA is TGTGCCAGCACCCCGACAGGGGGAAGAAATCAGCCCCAGCATTTT.

The chain links TRBV30 to TRBJ2-5, with D tentatively TRBD1 (5 bases). This CDR3 is built from 12 residues. Trimming removed 1 base from V and 4 bases from J, with 7 bases in between. Germline V gene lookup returns CDR1 GTSNPN and CDR2 SVGIG (reference sequence). CDR3 DNA sequence: TGTGCCTGGAGTGAAGGGGCAGAGACCCAGTACTTC. It is translated as CAWSEGAETQYF.

This chain connects TRBV5-1 to TRBJ2-2; TRBD2 matches 15 bases. The V segment lost 1 base and the J segment 6 bases; nucleotides outside the gene matches: 7. This CDR3 contains 18 residues. Germline V gene lookup returns CDR1 SGHRS and CDR2 YFSETQ. The CDR3 DNA sequence: TGCGCCAGCAGCTTGTCGGAGGGACTAGCGGGGGGCCCCGGGGAGCTGTTTTTT. As protein: CASSLSEGLAGGPGELFF.

The genes are TRBV19 and TRBJ1-5, with 8 bases fitting TRBD1. The CDR3 has 16 residues. The germline V gene encodes CDR1 LNHDA and CDR2 SQIVND (reference sequence). V dropped 3 bases and J dropped 4; count of bases not matched to a gene: 8. CDR3 loop: CASSIARDRWNQPQHF. The CDR3 region has the DNA TGTGCCAGTAGTATCGCCCGGGACAGGTGGAATCAGCCCCAGCATTTT.

The chain recombines TRBV7-8 with TRBJ2-7; TRBD1 matches 9 bases. V trimming: 5 bases; J trimming: 1 base; junction bases outside the gene matches: 9. The V gene's germline CDR1 is SGHVS and CDR2 FQNEAQ. The CDR3 covers 16 residues. Written as DNA, the CDR3 is TGTGCCAGCAGCGGAGGTGGTGGGACAGGGTCCTACGAGCAGTACGTC. Translated, it gives CASSGGGGTGSYEQYV.

This clone was recorded a few times. J is TRBJ2-2 and V is TRBV24-1, with a possible D match to TRBD1 (5 bases). This CDR3 is built from 12 residues. CDR1 KGHDR and CDR2 SFDVKD come from the germline V gene. Trimming removed 5 bases at V and 6 bases at J, with 6 bases between. The CDR3 DNA reads as TGTGCCACCAGTGTGGGGCCCGGGGAGCTGTTTTTT. Protein: CATSVGPGELFF.

This clone has more than one count but fewer than ten. The V and J genes are TRBV9 and TRBJ1-2, with D uncertain. The V end lost 0 bases, the J end lost 7 bases, and 13 bases lay between the germline ends. The CDR3 covers 14 residues. The germline V gene has CDR1 SGDLS and CDR2 YYNGEE. DNA for the CDR3: TGTGCCAGCAGCGTAGACCCCACTGGTCTTGGCTACACCTTC. Translation: CASSVDPTGLGYTF.

CDR3 residues: CASSLQPSGGADEQFF. In DNA, the CDR3 is TGTGCCAGCAGCTTACAACCTAGCGGGGGGGCCGATGAGCAGTTCTTC. The V gene is TRBV11-3, the J gene TRBJ2-1; the match to TRBD2 covers 12 bases. CDR3 length: 16 residues. V shed 2 bases and J 8 bases; nucleotides not matched to a gene: 7. Germline CDR1 SGHNT, CDR2 YENEEA.

The rearrangement uses TRBV4-1 and TRBJ2-1; D may be TRBD2 (6 bases). V was pared by 3 bases and J by 8 bases, with 14 bases between. The CDR3 covers 14 residues. Germline-derived CDR1 and CDR2 are MGHRA and YSYEKL. Written as DNA, the CDR3 is TGCGCCAGCAGCCAGCCAGGATCTAGCGATGAGCAGTTCTTC. This translates into CASSQPGSSDEQFF.

This clone has more than one count but fewer than ten. The chain recombines TRBV5-1 with TRBJ1-3; tentative D call: TRBD1 (5 bases). This CDR3 spans 17 amino acids. Trimming took off 0 bases at V and 0 bases at J, with 13 bases between the two ends. CDR1 and CDR2 from the germline V gene are SGHRS and YFSETQ. CDR3 nucleotides: TGCGCCAGCAGCTTGGCCGGGACTTTAAGCTCTGGAAACACCATATATTTT. Translated, it gives CASSLAGTLSSGNTIYF.

This clone was observed once. V gene TRBV19 combines with J gene TRBJ1-4; tentatively, D is TRBD1 (6 bases). With 5 bases removed from V and 3 bases from J, the gap between germline ends came to 16 bases. Per germline, CDR1 LNHDA and CDR2 SQIVND (reference sequence). The CDR3 runs 16 residues. CDR3: CASSWDTGSPNEKLFF. The CDR3 bases are TGTGCCAGTAGTTGGGATACAGGGAGTCCTAATGAAAAACTGTTTTTT.

V usage is TRBV12-5 and J usage is TRBJ1-1; no reliable D call. V was pared by 4 bases and J by 0 bases, with 9 bases between. Germline V gene data show CDR1 as LGHNT and CDR2 as FRNRAP. The CDR3 totals 14 residues. This chain's CDR3 is CASGSYPMNTEAFF. The CDR3 DNA is TGTGCTAGTGGTTCGTACCCTATGAACACTGAAGCTTTCTTT.

The gene calls are TRBV5-1 and TRBJ1-1; D unclear. Trimming stripped 5 bases from V and 5 bases from J, with 10 bases between. This CDR3 has 12 residues. Germline V gives CDR1 SGHRS, CDR2 YFSETQ. The CDR3: CASRRDETEAFF. For the CDR3, the DNA is TGCGCCAGCAGGCGGGATGAGACTGAAGCTTTCTTT.

This clone was counted only a few times. The V gene is TRBV6-2 or TRBV6-3, the J gene TRBJ2-7; no clear D. Trimming removed 4 bases at V and 0 bases at J, with 10 bases between. CDR1 and CDR2 from the germline V gene are MNHEY and SVGEGT. The CDR3 has 14 residues. The CDR3 sequence is CASSSVDTSYEQYV. The CDR3 nucleotides read TGTGCCAGCAGTTCCGTCGACACCTCCTACGAGCAGTACGTC.